The clone carrying this T cell receptor beta chain showed up just a few times. The antigen is undetermined. The sample comes from a study of early T cells in non-severe SARS-CoV-2 infection. At the level of the study: The input, bulk RNA from unsorted whole blood, was sequenced, and chains were unpaired. Study-level points and caveats: The matching step, a VDJdb search, favored anti-spike CD8 responses and missed private and CD4 specificities.

This CDR3 has 14 residues. CDR1 is LNHDA, CDR2 SQIVND, per germline (reference sequence). V was trimmed by 4 bases and J by 2 bases, leaving 11 bases between them. Unique molecular identifier tags were affixed to discrete cDNA molecules. A single record per CDR3 protein comes from TCRdb applying MiXCR to the 5' RACE reads. Among 95,000 to 150,000 distinct CDR3 sequences listed, about 15% were seen once. This clonotype originated in an adult who was a healthcare worker with PCR-confirmed SARS-CoV-2 infection or an uninfected control (not recorded which). The specimen was whole blood. The rearrangement links TRBV19 to TRBJ2-5; possible D gene TRBD2, 5 bases. CDR3 sequence reads: CASSSIAQQETQYF. The DNA for the CDR3 is TGTGCCAGTAGTAGTATAGCGCAACAAGAGACCCAGTACTTC. Full variable domain (rest looked up from reference TRBV19 and TRBJ2-5): DGGITQSPKYLFRKEGQNVTLSCEQNLNHDAMYWYRQDPGQGLRLIYYSQIVNDFQKGDIAEGYSVSREKKESFPLTVTSAQKNPTAFYLCASSSIAQQETQYFGPGTRLLVL.